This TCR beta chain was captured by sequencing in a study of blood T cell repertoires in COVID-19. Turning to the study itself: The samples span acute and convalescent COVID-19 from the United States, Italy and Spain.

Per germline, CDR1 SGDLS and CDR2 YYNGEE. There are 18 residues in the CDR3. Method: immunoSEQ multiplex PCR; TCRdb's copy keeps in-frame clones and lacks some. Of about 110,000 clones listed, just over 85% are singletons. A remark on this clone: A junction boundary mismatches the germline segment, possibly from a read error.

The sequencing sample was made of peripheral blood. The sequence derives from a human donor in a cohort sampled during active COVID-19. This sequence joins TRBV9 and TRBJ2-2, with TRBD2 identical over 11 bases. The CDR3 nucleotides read TGTGCCAGCAGCCCGGGGACTAGCGGCCCTATCAAACACCGGGGAGCTGTTTTT. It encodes CASSPGTSGPIKHRGAVF.